This is a list of T cell receptor beta chains from one sample in a study of T cell changes during pregnancy in multiple sclerosis. Here immunoSEQ multiplex PCR was the method, and the copy in TCRdb shows in-frame clones only, minus some. There are approximately 100,000 clones in the sample; roughly 93% occur only once, and less than 2.5% lies in the top ten. Source: peripheral blood, taken in the third trimester of pregnancy. All receptors come from a female donor with multiple sclerosis, enrolled in a pregnancy study. Each CDR3 is given with its conserved first and last residue. The D gene is left open where the match is weak. The size entry is marked missing in some rows and otherwise reads once, few, many or a size class.

len,abundance,d_gene,v_gene,j_gene,CDR3aa,CDR3nt
16,NA,TRBD1,TRBV27,TRBJ2-7,CASSLEPGTGLYEQYF,TGTGCCAGCAGTTTAGAGCCTGGGACAGGGTTGTACGAGCAGTACTTC
16,NA,NA,TRBV7-2,TRBJ2-7,CASSLVPLPGSDEQYF,TGTGCCAGCAGCTTAGTCCCCCTGCCGGGTTCGGACGAGCAGTACTTC
15,once,NA,TRBV2,TRBJ2-7,CASSEDAVMAYEQYF,TGTGCCAGCAGTGAAGACGCGGTCATGGCCTACGAGCAGTACTTC
15,NA,TRBD2,TRBV7-9,TRBJ2-7,CASSGRLAGVGEQYF,TGTGCCAGCAGCGGAAGACTAGCGGGAGTTGGTGAGCAGTACTTC
13,NA,NA,TRBV7-2,TRBJ1-1,CASSLGMNTEAFF,TGTGCCAGCAGCTTAGGTATGAACACTGAAGCTTTCTTT
13,NA,NA,TRBV10-3,TRBJ2-1,CAISGAGNNEQFF,TGTGCCATCAGTGGAGCAGGAAACAATGAGCAGTTCTTC
23,NA,NA,TRBV14,TRBJ2-1,CASSQEPSLYDVADVKGPNEQFF,TGTGCCAGCAGCCAAGAACCGAGTCTTTACGACGTAGCGGACGTCAAGGGGCCCAATGAGCAGTTCTTC
8,NA,NA,TRBV19,TRBJ1-3,CASYGGNF,TGTGCCAGTTACGGGGGGAATTTT
12,NA,NA,TRBV5-1,TRBJ2-1,CASSPTGYEQFF,TGCGCCAGCAGCCCCACAGGCTATGAGCAGTTCTTC
14,NA,TRBD1,TRBV10-3,TRBJ1-1,CAISVQGARAEAFF,TGTGCCATCAGTGTGCAGGGGGCGAGAGCTGAAGCTTTCTTT
16,NA,TRBD2,TRBV2,TRBJ2-1,CASLPALAGVYNEQFF,TGTGCCAGCCTTCCTGCCCTAGCGGGAGTCTACAATGAGCAGTTCTTC
15,NA,TRBD1,TRBV4-1,TRBJ1-5,CASSSHRGRNQPQHF,TGCGCCAGCAGCTCGCACAGGGGACGCAATCAGCCCCAGCATTTT
13,once,NA,TRBV9,TRBJ2-3,CASSPGTTDTQYF,TGTGCCAGCAGCCCTGGGACAACAGATACGCAGTATTTT
10,NA,TRBD1,TRBV6-1,TRBJ1-5,CAARGQPQHF,TGTGCCGCCAGGGGGCAGCCCCAGCATTTT
14,NA,TRBD2,TRBV19,TRBJ2-7,CASSIETSAVEQYF,TGTGCCAGTAGTATAGAGACTAGCGCGGTCGAGCAGTACTTC
18,NA,TRBD2,TRBV5-6,TRBJ2-2,CASSLVGLAGGLAGELFF,TGTGCCAGCAGCTTGGTGGGACTAGCGGGAGGGCTGGCCGGGGAGCTGTTTTTT
16,NA,NA,TRBV6-5,TRBJ1-4,CASSFSQFGGVEKLFF,TGTGCCAGCAGTTTCAGTCAGTTCGGAGGGGTTGAAAAACTGTTTTTT
15,NA,TRBD1,TRBV9,TRBJ1-4,CASSATHRGREKLFF,TGTGCCAGCAGCGCAACCCACAGGGGCAGAGAAAAACTGTTTTTT
12,NA,NA,TRBV7-3,TRBJ2-3,CASSLAGNTQYF,TGTGCCAGCAGCTTAGCGGGAAATACGCAGTATTTT
14,NA,NA,TRBV2,TRBJ2-4,CASSLAVAKNIQYF,TGTGCCAGCTCTTTAGCGGTAGCCAAAAACATTCAGTACTTC
16,NA,TRBD2,TRBV13,TRBJ2-3,CASSLLAGGITDTQYF,TGTGCCAGCAGCTTACTAGCGGGAGGGATAACAGATACGCAGTATTTT
13,NA,NA,TRBV6-5,TRBJ2-7,CASSYSAGYEQYF,TGTGCCAGCAGTTACTCCGCAGGCTACGAGCAGTACTTC
17,NA,NA,TRBV7-2,TRBJ2-5,CASTLGGGGASKETQYF,TGTGCCAGCACCTTGGGGGGAGGCGGTGCCTCCAAAGAGACCCAGTACTTC
12,NA,NA,TRBV29-1,TRBJ2-7,CSVVGSLYEQYF,TGCAGCGTTGTGGGCAGCCTCTACGAGCAGTACTTC
16,NA,TRBD2,TRBV5-4,TRBJ2-1,CASSFPNPGLAGAEFF,TGTGCCAGCAGCTTCCCAAACCCGGGACTAGCGGGAGCAGAGTTCTTC
13,once,NA,TRBV4-3,TRBJ2-7,CASSQWSGYEQYF,TGCGCCAGCAGCCAGTGGTCAGGGTACGAGCAGTACTTC
14,NA,NA,TRBV10-2,TRBJ1-5,CASSQTGSDQPQHF,TGCGCCAGCAGCCAAACAGGGTCGGATCAGCCCCAGCATTTT
15,NA,TRBD2,TRBV10-3,TRBJ2-4,CAISVTSDAKNIQYF,TGTGCCATCAGTGTAACTAGCGATGCCAAAAACATTCAGTACTTC
16,NA,TRBD1,TRBV4-2,TRBJ1-1,CASSPFKGTGNTEAFF,TGTGCCAGCAGCCCCTTTAAGGGGACAGGTAACACTGAAGCTTTCTTT
15,NA,TRBD1,TRBV28,TRBJ1-1,CASRAPQGAGTEAFF,TGTGCCAGCAGAGCCCCTCAGGGGGCAGGCACTGAAGCTTTCTTT
14,NA,NA,TRBV5-1,TRBJ2-3,CASTDSPSTDTQYF,TGCGCCAGTACGGACAGTCCTAGCACAGATACGCAGTATTTT
13,NA,NA,TRBV28,TRBJ1-1,CASRRITNTEAFF,TGTGCCAGCAGGCGAATAACGAACACTGAAGCTTTCTTT
14,NA,NA,TRBV29-1,TRBJ2-1,CSVALGGLYNEQFF,TGCAGCGTTGCCCTGGGGGGGCTTTACAATGAGCAGTTCTTC
16,NA,NA,TRBV4-2,TRBJ2-1,CASSLRANRAYNEQFF,TGTGCCAGCAGCCTTCGGGCGAACAGGGCCTACAATGAGCAGTTCTTC
15,NA,NA,TRBV6-5,TRBJ2-7,CASSYSSGPVYEQYF,TGTGCCAGCAGTTACTCGAGTGGGCCGGTATACGAGCAGTACTTC
18,NA,TRBD2,TRBV27,TRBJ2-2,CASSGAILAGGAVRELFF,TGTGCCAGCAGTGGCGCGATTTTAGCGGGAGGTGCGGTTAGGGAGCTGTTTTTT
16,NA,NA,TRBV28,TRBJ2-7,CASEAPFSGSSYEQYF,TGTGCCAGCGAGGCCCCCTTCAGTGGAAGTTCCTACGAGCAGTACTTC
17,NA,TRBD2,TRBV28,TRBJ2-1,CASSPQSGGVSYNEQFF,TGTGCCAGCAGTCCCCAGTCGGGGGGAGTCTCCTACAATGAGCAGTTCTTC
13,NA,TRBD1,TRBV2,TRBJ2-7,CASTRDRDYEQYF,TGTGCCAGCACCCGGGACAGGGACTACGAGCAGTACTTC
14,once,NA,TRBV29-1,TRBJ2-5,CSVEGGALQETQYF,TGCAGCGTTGAAGGGGGAGCCCTCCAAGAGACCCAGTACTTC
13,NA,NA,TRBV5-4,TRBJ1-4,CASSANREEKLFF,TGTGCCAGCAGCGCTAACAGGGAAGAAAAACTGTTTTTT
11,once,NA,TRBV29-1,TRBJ2-7,CSVTGTYEQYF,TGCAGCGTCACAGGGACCTACGAGCAGTACTTC
16,once,NA,TRBV5-1,TRBJ1-2,CASSLGGAAIFYGYTF,TGCGCCAGCAGCTTGGGCGGGGCGGCTATCTTCTATGGCTACACCTTC
12,NA,NA,TRBV30,TRBJ2-7,CAWSVGLPEQYF,TGTGCCTGGAGTGTAGGACTCCCTGAGCAGTACTTC
16,NA,TRBD1,TRBV28,TRBJ2-1,CASGSTGTGVYNEQFF,TGTGCCAGCGGCTCAACCGGGACAGGGGTCTACAATGAGCAGTTCTTC
19,NA,TRBD2,TRBV28,TRBJ2-1,CASSLPSLLSGPTYNEQFF,TGTGCCAGCAGTTTACCGTCCCTCCTTAGCGGGCCTACCTACAATGAGCAGTTCTTC
15,NA,TRBD2,TRBV29-1,TRBJ2-3,CSVALLAGVMDTQYF,TGCAGCGTCGCCTTACTAGCGGGAGTAATGGATACGCAGTATTTT
14,NA,TRBD1,TRBV29-1,TRBJ2-3,CSVVNRGSTDTQYF,TGCAGCGTGGTTAACAGGGGAAGCACAGATACGCAGTATTTT